These 19 T cell receptor beta chains came from one sample sequenced in a study of long-term antiretroviral therapy in people with HIV. This was the immunoSEQ v3.0 assay at survey level. Profiling relied on immunoSEQ multiplex PCR, and the TCRdb table lists in-frame clones only, not all of them. This sample yields approximately 26,000 clones, of which around 80% are seen a single time; over 8% belongs to the top ten. Sample: unsorted PBMCs, taken 1.2 years after starting antiretroviral therapy. The receptors here all came from a woman in her forties with HIV.

This clone was seen once. The chain links TRBV30 to TRBJ2-1; 10 nucleotides match TRBD1. Trimming cost V 2 bases and J 6 bases; bases outside gene matches: 4. The CDR3 length is 14 residues. The V gene's germline CDR1 is GTSNPN and CDR2 SVGIG (reference sequence). CDR3 loop: CAWSHGTGVNEQFF. CDR3 in DNA: TGTGCCTGGAGTCACGGGACAGGGGTCAATGAGCAGTTCTTC.

This chain joins TRBV19 and TRBJ1-2; D is possibly TRBD1 (6 bases). The germline V gene encodes CDR1 LNHDA and CDR2 SQIVND (reference sequence). CDR3 length equals 12 residues. V gave up 5 bases and J gave up 5 bases, with 9 bases separating them. The CDR3 region is CASSYRDYGYTF. The CDR3 DNA reads TGTGCCAGTAGTTACAGGGATTATGGCTACACCTTC.

The CDR3 sequence: CAISEAGLADTQYF. The CDR3 DNA sequence: TGTGCCATCAGTGAGGCGGGACTAGCCGATACGCAGTATTTT. The V call is TRBV10-3, the J call TRBJ2-3; 9 bases match TRBD2. The germline V gene encodes CDR1 ENHRY and CDR2 SYGVKD. V trimming: 2 bases; J trimming: 6 bases; junction bases outside the gene matches: 3. The CDR3 totals 14 residues.

The rearrangement uses TRBV10-3 and TRBJ2-7; 11 nucleotides line up with TRBD2. In germline, CDR1 is ENHRY, CDR2 SYGVKD. The trim removed 6 bases at V and 3 bases at J, leaving 7 bases unmatched. CDR3 length: 15 amino acids. CDR3 sequence: CAISSGTSGYYEQYF. The CDR3 DNA is TGTGCCATCAGCTCCGGGACTAGCGGTTACTACGAGCAGTACTTC.

The chain couples TRBV2 to TRBJ1-3, with D possibly being TRBD1 (6 bases). This CDR3 is built from 15 residues. The V gene's germline CDR1 is SNHLY and CDR2 FYNNEI. Between the trimmed V and J ends, which lost 1 base and 4 bases, there was a span of 11 bases. The CDR3 region has the DNA TGTGCCAGCAGTGAAGGACAGGCGTTAGGAAACACCATATATTTT. Protein product: CASSEGQALGNTIYF.

This clone was observed a single time. The V call is TRBV25-1, the J call TRBJ2-5; 10 positions match TRBD1. Germline V lookup: CDR1 MGHDK, CDR2 SYGVNS. V trimming: 4 bases; J trimming: 5 bases; junction bases outside the gene matches: 13. The CDR3 consists of 17 residues. As DNA, the CDR3 is TGTGCCAGCAGTGGGTCCAGGGGGACAGGGGTGAGGGAGACCCAGTACTTC. It yields the protein CASSGSRGTGVRETQYF. The whole variable domain, remainder taken from reference TRBV25-1 and TRBJ2-5, is EADIYQTPRYLVIGTGKKITLECSQTMGHDKMYWYQQDPGMELHLIHYSYGVNSTEKGDLSSESTVSRIRTEHFPLTLESARPSHTSQYLCASSGSRGTGVRETQYFGPGTRLLVL.

The chain links TRBV9 to TRBJ1-6; D is ambiguous. The CDR3 has 14 amino acids. Trimming removed 4 bases at V and 2 bases at J, with 7 bases between. CDR1 is SGDLS and CDR2 is YYNGEE in the germline V gene. The CDR3 region has the DNA TGTGCCAGCAGCCGGGGTACCTATAATTCACCCCTCCACTTT. Translating gives CASSRGTYNSPLHF.

The chain is built from TRBV6-1 and TRBJ2-7, with D maybe TRBD1 (6 bases). The CDR3 contains 13 residues. V was trimmed by 4 bases and J by 3 bases, leaving 10 bases between them. Germline V gene sequence: CDR1 MNHNS, CDR2 SASEGT. The DNA for the CDR3 is TGTGCCAGCAGTGGTGGGACAAGCTACGAGCAGTACTTC. It yields the protein CASSGGTSYEQYF.

V gene TRBV7-2 combines with J gene TRBJ1-2, with 7 bases matching TRBD1. Germline-derived CDR1 and CDR2 are SGHTA and FQGNSA. The CDR3 contains 16 residues. Germline trimming cut 5 bases from V and 5 bases from J; bases unmatched to any gene: 14. The CDR3: CASSRGGTGEGYGYTF. CDR3 in DNA: TGTGCCAGCAGCCGGGGTGGCACAGGGGAAGGTTATGGCTACACCTTC. The full variable domain, completed using reference TRBV7-2 and TRBJ1-2, is GAGVSQSPSNKVTEKGKDVELRCDPISGHTALYWYRQSLGQGLEFLIYFQGNSAPDKSGLPSDRFSAERTGGSVSTLTIQRTQQEDSAVYLCASSRGGTGEGYGYTFGSGTRLTVV.

The chain links TRBV7-8 to TRBJ1-3; no definite D call. CDR3 length: 18 residues. Germline V gene lookup returns CDR1 SGHVS and CDR2 FQNEAQ. V was trimmed by 1 base and J by 1 base, leaving 17 bases between them. As DNA, the CDR3 is TGTGCCAGCAGCTTAGTCCTGGGCCATCTCGGGTCTGGAAACACCATATATTTT. Protein: CASSLVLGHLGSGNTIYF.

CDR3 nucleotides: TGTGCCAGTAGGGAGGGGCAGTTGAGTACAGATACGCAGTATTTT. This sequence encodes CASREGQLSTDTQYF. This chain joins TRBV19 and TRBJ2-3; D perhaps matches TRBD2 (6 bases). Germline loops: CDR1 LNHDA, CDR2 SQIVND (reference sequence). This CDR3 comprises 15 residues. Trimming shortened V by 6 bases and J by 3 bases, and 16 bases separated the two germline ends.

This chain joins TRBV4-2 and TRBJ2-1; 8 positions agree with TRBD1. The J segment lost 8 bases and the V segment lost 3 bases, leaving 3 bases of the junction unmatched. Germline V gene data show CDR1 as LGHNA and CDR2 as YNFKEQ. This CDR3 is 13 amino acids long. The CDR3 spells CASSHGTGYEQFF. CDR3 bases: TGTGCCAGCAGCCACGGGACAGGTTATGAGCAGTTCTTC.

The chain employs TRBV9 and TRBJ1-5; D not certain. CDR1 is SGDLS, CDR2 YYNGEE, per germline. The CDR3 contains 14 residues. V was shortened by 0 bases and J by 0 bases, with 4 bases between the two germline ends. The CDR3 nucleotides read TGTGCCAGCAGCGTAGGGTATAGCAATCAGCCCCAGCATTTT. The encoded protein is CASSVGYSNQPQHF.

The chain joins TRBV30 to TRBJ1-1; D call uncertain. The CDR3 totals 14 residues. The germline V gene encodes CDR1 GTSNPN and CDR2 SVGIG (reference sequence). V was clipped by 5 bases and J by 3 bases, with 16 bases between them. CDR3 bases: TGTGCCTGGGAAGTGTTAGACCTGGACACTGAAGCTTTCTTT. This translates into CAWEVLDLDTEAFF.

The chain carries TRBV2 and TRBJ2-1; D is undetermined. Between the trimmed V and J ends, which lost 0 bases and 7 bases, there was a span of 22 bases. Germline CDR1 and CDR2: SNHLY and FYNNEI. There are 18 residues in the CDR3. CDR3 region: CASSEAWDVGLVDNEQFF. The CDR3 DNA reads TGTGCCAGCAGTGAAGCGTGGGATGTTGGGCTAGTGGATAATGAGCAGTTCTTC.

This chain joins TRBV2 and TRBJ1-4, with TRBD1 as a possible D gene (6 bases). CDR3 length equals 13 residues. Between the trimmed V and J ends, which lost 7 bases and 8 bases, there was a span of 14 bases. Germline V gene lookup returns CDR1 SNHLY and CDR2 FYNNEI. CDR3 protein: CASTLQGKEKLFF. The CDR3 region has the DNA TGTGCCAGCACCTTACAGGGAAAAGAAAAACTGTTTTTT.

The chain has TRBV4-3 and TRBJ2-7, with no clear D. Germline V CDR1 and CDR2: LGHNA, YSLEER. The CDR3 sequence is 13 residues long. Between the trimmed V and J ends, which lost 0 bases and 3 bases, there was a span of 6 bases. CDR3 DNA sequence: TGCGCCAGCAGCCAAGAGAGGTTCTACGAGCAGTACTTC. This codes for CASSQERFYEQYF.

The V call is TRBV30, the J call TRBJ1-3, with 10 nucleotides matching TRBD1. Germline assignment: CDR1 GTSNPN and CDR2 SVGIG (reference sequence). The CDR3 covers 14 residues. J was trimmed by 8 bases and V by 2 bases; bases with no gene match: 6. This CDR3 reads CAWSTGQGHDTIYF. The DNA for the CDR3 is TGTGCCTGGAGTACGGGACAGGGGCACGACACCATATATTTT.

The chain recombines TRBV7-9 with TRBJ1-5; D possibly corresponds to TRBD1 (5 bases). The CDR3 sequence is 13 residues long. Germline values: CDR1 SEHNR, CDR2 FQNEAQ (reference sequence). Trimming left V 7 bases short and J 6 bases short, with 13 bases between. The CDR3, as DNA: TGTGCCAGCACCTTGGGGGGTCGTCAGCCCCAGCATTTT. Protein sequence: CASTLGGRQPQHF.